This TCR beta chain was identified in a study of PD-1 blockade in classical Hodgkin lymphoma. General study points: Diminished baseline TCR diversity has been reported in newly diagnosed patients relative to healthy donors. The repertoire differences lack a defined cause, possibly disease activity or prior therapy. Unlike CD8+ TCR diversity, which did not rise significantly by C4D1, CD4+ TCR diversity did.

On this clone: Its target is unknown.

The length of the CDR3 is 15 residues. CDR1 and CDR2 (germline): ENHRY, SYGVKD. The ends lost 4 bases at V and 3 bases at J; junction bases unmatched: 6. This table comes from immunoSEQ multiplex PCR, and its TCRdb copy is limited to in-frame clones, with some not included. There are about 47,000 clones in the sample; around 90% occur only once, and around 14% lies in the top ten. Time point reported: cycle 4 day 1 (C4D1), after less than 7 weeks of nivolumab. Each patient relapsed following autologous stem cell transplantation, and prior brentuximab vedotin exposure differed. The chain carries TRBV10-3 and TRBJ2-3, with 8 bases matching TRBD2. Sequenced material: peripheral blood mononuclear cells (PBMCs), taken before the fourth cycle of nivolumab. This receptor was taken from a human donor with classical Hodgkin lymphoma. The CDR3 reads CAISVAGGGTDTQYF. CDR3 DNA sequence: TGTGCCATCAGTGTGGCGGGAGGTGGGACAGATACGCAGTATTTT.